Each of the 21 T cell receptor beta chains below was sequenced from the same sample in a study of T cell repertoires in cytomegalovirus infection. Antigens for these TCRs are unknown. TCRdb independently ran MiXCR on the reads; one entry per CDR3 protein. The data show about a million distinct CDR3 sequences, around a third seen once. This specimen consisted of cultured CD8+ T cells from PBMCs, obtained from culture after CMV antigen stimulation. Receptors were obtained from a human donor in good health (CMV status not recorded). Some clones in this sample may be carry-over from other donors' samples.

This clonotype was counted at least ten times. The V gene is TRBV5-1, the J gene TRBJ1-1, with D perhaps matching TRBD1 (6 bases). The CDR3 contains 14 residues. Germline loops: CDR1 SGHRS, CDR2 YFSETQ. The V gene lost 1 base and the J gene lost 3 bases, with 10 bases spanning the gap. The CDR3 reads CASSLRDTYTEAFF. The CDR3 coding sequence is TGCGCCAGCAGCTTGCGGGACACATACACTGAAGCTTTCTTT.

The J gene is TRBJ2-7, the V gene TRBV7-9, with D uncertain. V was trimmed by 5 bases and J by 0 bases, leaving 14 bases between them. In germline, CDR1 is SEHNR, CDR2 FQNEAQ (reference sequence). The CDR3 covers 15 residues. The CDR3 bases are TGTGCCAGCAGCGCAGGAGCAGCCCTCTCCTACGAGCAGTACTTC. Amino acid sequence: CASSAGAALSYEQYF. Full variable domain (remainder filled in from reference TRBV7-9 and TRBJ2-7): DTGVSQNPRHKITKRGQNVTFRCDPISEHNRLYWYRQTLGQGPEFLTYFQNEAQLEKSRLLSDRFSAERPKGSFSTLEIQRTEQGDSAMYLCASSAGAALSYEQYFGPGTRLTVT.

The chain carries TRBV2 and TRBJ1-1; 7 positions match TRBD1. V shed 8 bases, J shed 1 base, and the junction held 4 bases outside the gene matches. CDR1 and CDR2 (germline): SNHLY, FYNNEI. The CDR3 runs 13 residues. CDR3: CASPQGRNTEAFF. The CDR3 coding sequence is TGTGCCAGCCCACAGGGGAGGAACACTGAAGCTTTCTTT.

The rearrangement links TRBV7-9 to TRBJ2-7, with unresolved D. This CDR3 contains 13 residues. CDR1 is SEHNR and CDR2 is FQNEAQ in the germline V gene (reference sequence). V was shortened by 6 bases and J by 2 bases, with 11 bases between the two germline ends. The CDR3 loop is CASSSQTAYEQYF. CDR3 in DNA: TGTGCCAGCAGTTCCCAAACTGCCTACGAGCAGTACTTC.

As regards this clonotype: With a much larger clone just one base away, this may be a read error. J is TRBJ1-5 and V is TRBV7-2; maybe TRBD1 (6 bases). This CDR3 is built from 12 residues. Trimming removed 4 bases from V and 9 bases from J, with 10 bases in between. CDR1 and CDR2 from the germline V gene are SGHTA and FQGNSA. In DNA, the CDR3 is TGTACCAGCAGCTCACAGGGAAGGCCCCAGCATTTT. This encodes CTSSSQGRPQHF.

V is TRBV27 and J is TRBJ1-5; D remains ambiguous. This CDR3 has 14 residues. Between the trimmed V and J ends, which lost 5 bases and 5 bases, there was a span of 13 bases. Germline V gene lookup returns CDR1 MNHEY and CDR2 SMNVEV (reference sequence). CDR3 residues: CASSATYGDQPQHF. The CDR3 coding sequence is TGTGCCAGCAGTGCCACTTATGGGGATCAGCCCCAGCATTTT.

The chain carries TRBV12-3 or TRBV12-4 and TRBJ2-1; the D is unclear. V lost 7 bases, J lost 10 bases, and 14 bases lay in between. The CDR3 runs to 12 residues. The CDR3, as DNA: TGTGCCAGCACCTCTGGTGAGGCAGAGCAGTTCTTC. It specifies CASTSGEAEQFF.

The chain recombines TRBV3-1 with TRBJ2-1; 8 positions match TRBD2. This CDR3 comprises 14 residues. Losses at the gene ends were 4 bases for V and 8 bases for J; bases not matched to a gene: 7. The germline gives CDR1 LGHDT, CDR2 YNNKEL (reference sequence). In DNA, the CDR3 is TGTGCCAGCAGCCTCCCGGGACTAGTTTATGAGCAGTTCTTC. It is translated as CASSLPGLVYEQFF.

The V call is TRBV7-9, the J call TRBJ2-7; no clear D gene. V lost 5 bases and J 3 bases, leaving 8 bases between the germline ends. Looked up from germline, CDR1 is SEHNR and CDR2 is FQNEAQ (reference sequence). This CDR3 contains 12 residues. The CDR3 DNA sequence: TGTGCCAGCAGCAAGGTCAACTACGAGCAGTACGTC. The encoded protein is CASSKVNYEQYV.

This clonotype came up a few times. The chain is built from TRBV10-3 and TRBJ2-1, with 13 nucleotides matching TRBD2. This CDR3 contains 16 residues. Trimming took 6 bases from V and 5 from J; bases not matched to a gene: 7. The germline CDR1 and CDR2 sequences are ENHRY and SYGVKD. The CDR3, as DNA: TGTGCCATCAGAGGAGGAGGACTAGCGGGGGACAATGAGCAGTTCTTC. Amino acid sequence: CAIRGGGLAGDNEQFF.

The chain recombines TRBV12-3 or TRBV12-4 with TRBJ2-2, with 8 positions matching TRBD1. Losses at the gene ends were 7 bases for V and 1 base for J; bases not matched to a gene: 11. CDR3 size: 17 residues. In DNA form, the CDR3 reads TGTGCCAGCACCTTTACTCGCGGACAGGGGAACACCGGGGAGCTGTTTTTT. Protein: CASTFTRGQGNTGELFF.

V and J are TRBV2 and TRBJ2-7, with 9 bases matching TRBD1. The trim removed 5 bases at V and 1 base at J, leaving 15 bases unmatched. The CDR3 is made up of 18 amino acids. Germline CDR1 is SNHLY and CDR2 is FYNNEI. Here the CDR3 reads CASSTLPGQGHGSYEQYF. CDR3 nucleotide sequence: TGTGCCAGCAGTACTCTCCCGGGACAGGGACATGGGTCCTACGAGCAGTACTTC.

V and J are TRBV28 and TRBJ1-3; unclear D gene. V lost 4 bases, J lost 3 bases, and 25 bases lay in between. The germline V gene encodes CDR1 MDHEN and CDR2 SYDVKM. CDR3 length: 19 residues. CDR3 bases: TGTGCCAGCAGTTCCCCTTTCGGGAGCGGATCCTACAATGGAAACACCATATATTTT. This sequence encodes CASSSPFGSGSYNGNTIYF.

This clonotype was picked up a small number of times. The V gene is TRBV6-2 or TRBV6-3, the J gene TRBJ1-2; 9 positions match TRBD1. V was pared by 4 bases and J by 2 bases, with 8 bases of the junction left unmatched. Germline-derived CDR1 and CDR2 are MNHEY and SVGEGT. The CDR3 spans 16 residues. The CDR3 here is CASSSVLTGGNYGYTF. CDR3 coding DNA: TGTGCCAGCAGTTCCGTATTAACAGGGGGCAACTATGGCTACACCTTC.

The genes are TRBV27 and TRBJ2-1; 10 bases map to TRBD2. This CDR3 is built from 15 residues. With 1 base clipped from V and 8 bases from J, the junction kept 5 bases outside the gene matches. CDR1 is MNHEY and CDR2 is SMNVEV in the germline V gene (reference sequence). CDR3 region: CASSLWASGGDEQFF. CDR3 nucleotides: TGTGCCAGCAGTTTATGGGCTAGCGGGGGCGATGAGCAGTTCTTC.

The chain has TRBV10-3 and TRBJ2-1, with 7 bases identical to TRBD2. CDR1 ENHRY and CDR2 SYGVKD come from the germline V gene. The CDR3 is 16 amino acids. V lost 0 bases and J lost 8; bases outside the gene matches: 10. The CDR3 DNA follows: TGTGCCATCAGTGAGTCAGGCTGGACGGCGGGGGATGAGCAGTTCTTC. Translating it yields CAISESGWTAGDEQFF.

The rearrangement links TRBV19 to TRBJ2-1, with TRBD2 matching over 10 bases. In germline, CDR1 is LNHDA, CDR2 SQIVND (reference sequence). The V and J ends lost 7 bases and 0 bases, in that order; junction bases with no gene match: 6. The CDR3 contains 16 residues. In DNA, the CDR3 is TGTGCCAGTACCCCAGCGGGGGGGAGCTCCTACAATGAGCAGTTCTTC. Protein sequence: CASTPAGGSSYNEQFF.

The CDR3 region has the DNA TGTGCCAGCAGCCGACTAGCGGGGGGGCGGTTCTTC. Protein sequence: CASSRLAGGRFF. The chain recombines TRBV2 with TRBJ2-1; 14 positions match TRBD2. Germline V CDR1 and CDR2: SNHLY, FYNNEI. The CDR3 loop spans 12 amino acids. The J segment lost 15 bases and the V segment lost 6 bases, leaving 4 bases of the junction unmatched.

The gene calls are TRBV18 and TRBJ1-5; TRBD1 agrees at 7 bases. CDR3 length: 14 residues. With V trimmed by 5 bases and J by 5 bases, 6 bases remained unmatched. The germline V gene has CDR1 KGHSH and CDR2 LQKENI. In DNA form, the CDR3 reads TGTGCCAGCTCATCTCTAGACAGGGATCAGCCCCAGCATTTT. Translation gives CASSSLDRDQPQHF.

This clonotype showed up just a few times. The chain joins TRBV7-9 to TRBJ2-5; unclear D gene. The CDR3 covers 14 residues. Trimming shortened V by 3 bases and J by 5 bases, and 13 bases separated the two germline ends. Germline-derived CDR1 and CDR2 are SEHNR and FQNEAQ (reference sequence). CDR3 sequence (DNA): TGTGCCAGCAGCTTGGAACAGTATAAGGAGACCCAGTACTTC. Translated, it gives CASSLEQYKETQYF.

This clonotype was recorded a few times. The J gene is TRBJ2-5, the V gene TRBV6-2 or TRBV6-3; no clear D gene. V was pared by 8 bases and J by 2 bases, with 21 bases between. The CDR3 is made up of 16 amino acids. The germline V gene encodes CDR1 MNHEY and CDR2 SVGEGT. CDR3 protein: CASGGTVHVRQETQYF. In DNA, the CDR3 is TGTGCCAGCGGCGGAACAGTCCATGTACGGCAAGAGACCCAGTACTTC.